These 10 T cell receptor beta chains originate from one sample sequenced in a study of OX40 agonist ivuxolimab in advanced cancers. Assay used: immunoSEQ multiplex PCR; TCRdb lists only in-frame clones, some missing. The sample records about 58,000 clones, over 65% being singletons. The source material was CD4+ or CD8+ T cells sorted from blood, sampled in a trial of the OX40 agonist ivuxolimab. Receptors originate from an adult with an advanced solid tumor such as melanoma, head and neck, liver or kidney cancer.

The chain uses TRBV6-6 and TRBJ2-2, with 10 bases fitting TRBD1. The germline gives CDR1 MNHNY, CDR2 SVGAGI (reference sequence). The CDR3 length is 16 residues. V was pared by 7 bases and J by 3 bases, with 8 bases of the junction left unmatched. CDR3 bases: TGTGCCAGCACCCCCGACAGGGGGCGTCACACCGGGGAGCTGTTTTTT. Protein sequence: CASTPDRGRHTGELFF.

The rearrangement uses TRBV6-6 and TRBJ2-4; TRBD2 might be the D (7 bases). This CDR3 comprises 16 residues. Germline V gene data show CDR1 as MNHNY and CDR2 as SVGAGI (reference sequence). The V end was cut by 8 bases, the J end by 0 bases, with 17 bases between. CDR3 DNA sequence: TGTGCCAGCCGGGACACGGGGGGTAGAGCCAAAAACATTCAGTACTTC. This sequence encodes CASRDTGGRAKNIQYF.

This chain joins TRBV14 and TRBJ2-4; D may correspond to TRBD1 or TRBD2 (6 bases each). This CDR3 has 15 amino acids. Germline V gene sequence: CDR1 SGHDN, CDR2 FVKESK. With 0 bases removed from V and 9 bases from J, the gap between germline ends came to 15 bases. CDR3 DNA sequence: TGTGCCAGCAGCCAAGATAGGGGGGAGTGGAGCATTCAGTACTTC. Amino acid sequence: CASSQDRGEWSIQYF.

The chain couples TRBV11-2 to TRBJ1-1, with D possibly TRBD1 on 5 matching bases. This CDR3 has 14 amino acids. The ends were cut back, 5 bases at V and 2 bases at J, with 12 bases in the middle. The germline V gene encodes CDR1 SGHAT and CDR2 FQNNGV. The CDR3 spells CASSTQGRNTEAFF. In nucleotides, the CDR3 is TGTGCCAGCAGCACGCAGGGTCGCAACACTGAAGCTTTCTTT.

The chain has TRBV30 and TRBJ1-3; no reliable D call. Trimming pared 3 bases from V and 0 bases from J, leaving 9 bases between. The CDR3 length is 14 residues. Germline-derived CDR1 and CDR2 are GTSNPN and SVGIG (reference sequence). CDR3 residues: CAWSRTLSGNTIYF. CDR3 coding DNA: TGTGCCTGGAGCCGGACCCTCTCTGGAAACACCATATATTTT.

The gene calls are TRBV19 and TRBJ1-3; tentatively, D is TRBD1 (6 bases). V lost 7 bases, J lost 4 bases, and 20 bases lay in between. The CDR3 totals 16 residues. The germline gives CDR1 LNHDA, CDR2 SQIVND (reference sequence). The CDR3: CASIRGARGLGNTIYF. DNA of the CDR3: TGTGCCAGTATAAGGGGTGCTCGGGGGCTCGGAAACACCATATATTTT.

V gene TRBV11-3 combines with J gene TRBJ2-2, with 7 bases aligning to TRBD2. J was trimmed by 2 bases and V by 5 bases; bases with no gene match: 14. From germline, CDR1 is SGHNT and CDR2 YENEEA. This CDR3 is built from 18 residues. CDR3 in DNA: TGTGCCAGCAGCATCAACCAATGGGGACTACCTAACACCGGGGAGCTGTTTTTT. Its protein is CASSINQWGLPNTGELFF.

The V and J genes are TRBV6-1 and TRBJ1-2, with unresolved D. The V gene's germline CDR1 is MNHNS and CDR2 SASEGT. The CDR3 spans 14 residues. The V end lost 1 base, the J end lost 4 bases, and 10 bases lay between the germline ends. The CDR3 here is CASSEEISAYGYTF. The DNA for the CDR3 is TGTGCCAGCAGTGAAGAAATCAGTGCCTATGGCTACACCTTC.

The chain is built from TRBV21-1 and TRBJ1-1; the table's D call, TRBD1, has no DNA check behind it. TRBV21-1 corresponds to a pseudogene. The CDR3 spans 15 residues. CDR3 protein: CASSIRDREDTEAFF. The DNA of the CDR3 is TGTGCCAGCAGCATCCGGGACAGGGAAGACACTGAAGCTTTCTTT.

V usage is TRBV21-1 and J usage is TRBJ1-5; whether TRBD1, the table's D call, matches the DNA was not checked. TRBV21-1 is a known pseudogene. The CDR3 is 16 amino acids. The CDR3 reads CASSKGAELEDQPQHF. For the CDR3, the DNA is TGTGCCAGCAGCAAGGGGGCAGAGCTAGAGGATCAGCCCCAGCATTTT.